This T cell receptor beta chain was recorded in a study of chemoradiotherapy in HPV16-positive cancers. Study-wide background: Candidate HPV-specific clones and shared TCR motifs came from a couple of HPV16-positive patients. General study findings and limits: HPV-responsive T-cell expansion during chemoradiotherapy was linked to improved recurrence-free survival in HPV16-positive patients. Candidate HPV-specific clones and E7-related TCR motifs grew in tumor during treatment.

Samples were taken several times over chemoradiotherapy. Details on this clone: The antigen is unknown.

Germline CDR1 reads SNHLY; CDR2 reads FYNNEI. The CDR3 has 14 amino acids. V was pared by 2 bases and J by 8 bases, with 15 bases between. Only in-frame clones appear in the TCRdb table, and some are missing; sequencing was by immunoSEQ multiplex PCR. The table includes over 10,000 clones, approximately 73% detected once. The V call is TRBV2, the J call TRBJ1-2; no definite D call. This clonotype was sampled from a human donor with HPV-associated anogenital cancer. This sample was obtained from a patient who underwent chemoradiotherapy. The CDR3 here is CASSEWSQETGYTF. CDR3 nucleotides: TGTGCCAGCAGTGAATGGTCCCAGGAGACGGGCTACACCTTC.